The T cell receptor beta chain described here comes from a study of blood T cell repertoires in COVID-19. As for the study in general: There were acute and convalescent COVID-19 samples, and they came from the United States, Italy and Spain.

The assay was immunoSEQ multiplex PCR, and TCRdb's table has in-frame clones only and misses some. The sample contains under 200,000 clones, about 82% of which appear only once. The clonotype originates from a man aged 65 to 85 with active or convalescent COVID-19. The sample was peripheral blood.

DNA of the CDR3: TGTGCCAGCAGCTCCCAGGGGGAGAACACAGATACGCAGTATTTT. Translating it yields CASSSQGENTDTQYF. V is TRBV9 and J is TRBJ2-3, with 7 bases fitting TRBD1. V lost 4 bases, J lost 2 bases, and 7 bases stayed unmatched. This CDR3 has 15 amino acids. Germline V gene lookup returns CDR1 SGDLS and CDR2 YYNGEE.